Presented here are 19 T cell receptor beta chains from one specimen sequenced in a study of cytotoxic CD8 clonotypes in ibrutinib-treated CLL. The table came from immunoSEQ multiplex PCR; TCRdb's copy has only in-frame clones and leaves some out. The data hold roughly 250,000 clones, with 70% observed a single time. Source: PBMCs, taken after 24 months of ibrutinib treatment. The source is a human donor with chronic lymphocytic leukemia.

The CDR3 nucleotides are TGTGCCAGCAGTTTAGGTCGTGATCAGCCCCAGCATTTT. As protein: CASSLGRDQPQHF. The V and J genes are TRBV27 and TRBJ1-5; D is ambiguous. Germline values: CDR1 MNHEY, CDR2 SMNVEV (reference sequence). Trimming removed 2 bases from V and 5 bases from J, with 7 bases in between. This CDR3 is 13 amino acids long.

This rearrangement joins TRBV30 to TRBJ2-4; 7 bases are shared with TRBD2. CDR1 GTSNPN and CDR2 SVGIG come from the germline V gene (reference sequence). The CDR3 extends over 13 amino acids. V shed 6 bases and J 0 bases; nucleotides not matched to a gene: 2. CDR3 sequence reads: CACLAGAKNIQYF. The CDR3 DNA sequence: TGTGCCTGTTTAGCGGGAGCCAAAAACATTCAGTACTTC.

This rearrangement joins TRBV30 to TRBJ2-2; D not certain. V lost 0 bases and J lost 0, with 2 bases in between. There are 13 residues in the CDR3. The germline V gene has CDR1 GTSNPN and CDR2 SVGIG (reference sequence). CDR3 region: CAWSVPNTGELFF. The CDR3 DNA follows: TGTGCCTGGAGTGTACCGAACACCGGGGAGCTGTTTTTT.

The gene calls are TRBV9 and TRBJ2-5, with a weak D call TRBD1 (7 bases). This CDR3 has 16 residues. Between the trimmed V and J ends, which lost 0 bases and 2 bases, there was a span of 14 bases. The V gene's germline CDR1 is SGDLS and CDR2 YYNGEE. CDR3 coding DNA: TGTGCCAGCAGCGTAGGTGCAGGGGGGAGTCAAGAGACCCAGTACTTC. Its protein product is CASSVGAGGSQETQYF.

The rearrangement joins TRBV28 to TRBJ2-7; possibly TRBD1 or TRBD2 for D (5 bases each). The length of the CDR3 is 14 residues. Trimming stripped 6 bases from V and 9 bases from J, with 21 bases between. Per the germline V gene, CDR1 is MDHEN and CDR2 is SYDVKM. CDR3 amino acids: CASSRTVLGGRQYF. For the CDR3, the DNA is TGTGCCAGCAGCCGAACGGTCCTTGGGGGTAGGCAGTACTTC.

The CDR3 coding sequence is TGTGCCAGCAGCGTAGGAGGGACAGGAGGGTCAGAGACCCAGTACTTC. Translated, it gives CASSVGGTGGSETQYF. The rearrangement uses TRBV9 and TRBJ2-5, with 8 bases that match TRBD1. The CDR3 consists of 16 residues. Germline-derived CDR1 and CDR2 are SGDLS and YYNGEE. The V and J ends lost 0 bases and 4 bases, in that order; junction bases with no gene match: 8.

This clone was observed once. The genes are TRBV11-1 and TRBJ1-1, with D perhaps TRBD1 (5 bases). CDR1 and CDR2 (germline): SGHAT, FQDESV (reference sequence). Trimming shortened V by 1 base and J by 11 bases, and 14 bases separated the two germline ends. CDR3 length equals 13 residues. CDR3 residues: CASSLDRRSGAFF. The CDR3 DNA is TGTGCCAGCAGCTTAGACAGGAGGAGTGGCGCTTTCTTT.

The V and J genes are TRBV9 and TRBJ2-5, with 7 bases matching TRBD2. The CDR3 sequence is 15 residues long. The germline V gene has CDR1 SGDLS and CDR2 YYNGEE. V lost 0 bases and J lost 3; bases outside the gene matches: 5. The CDR3 reads CASSVGPSGKETQYF. The DNA of the CDR3 is TGTGCCAGCAGCGTAGGCCCTAGCGGCAAAGAGACCCAGTACTTC.

The chain has TRBV10-3 and TRBJ1-1, with D uncertain. V was trimmed by 2 bases and J by 0 bases, leaving 7 bases between them. This CDR3 region has 14 residues. CDR1 and CDR2 (germline): ENHRY, SYGVKD. The CDR3 region has the DNA TGTGCCATCAGTGAGGGAGCCATGAACACTGAAGCTTTCTTT. It specifies CAISEGAMNTEAFF.

The V and J genes are TRBV28 and TRBJ2-5, with D maybe TRBD1 (5 bases). The V end was cut by 1 base, the J end by 3 bases, with 9 bases between. The germline V gene encodes CDR1 MDHEN and CDR2 SYDVKM. This CDR3 contains 14 residues. The CDR3 region has the DNA TGTGCCAGCAGTTTATCCAGGGCGGAAGAGACCCAGTACTTC. This gives the protein CASSLSRAEETQYF.

The gene calls are TRBV11-2 and TRBJ2-1, with TRBD2 matching 15 bases. The junction had 6 bases not matched to a gene; V was cut back by 5 bases and J by 7 bases. Germline V lookup: CDR1 SGHAT, CDR2 FQNNGV. The CDR3 is 16 residues long. The CDR3 DNA follows: TGTGCCAGCAGCCCGAGGACTAGCGGGAGGGGGAATGAGCAGTTCTTC. As protein: CASSPRTSGRGNEQFF.

This clone has only a few counts. The chain uses TRBV16 and TRBJ2-7; a weak D match, TRBD1 (6 bases). Trimming cost V 3 bases and J 4 bases, with 10 bases left between them. Germline V gene sequence: CDR1 KGHSY, CDR2 FQNENV. The CDR3 is made up of 13 amino acids. Written as DNA, the CDR3 is TGTGCCAGCAGCCAGGGGGCGCGGTACGAGCAGTACTTC. It yields the protein CASSQGARYEQYF.

The V gene is TRBV6-1, the J gene TRBJ1-2, with D uncertain. CDR1 is MNHNS, CDR2 SASEGT, per germline. This CDR3 comprises 14 residues. V was clipped by 1 base and J by 7 bases, with 13 bases between them. The CDR3 region has the DNA TGTGCCAGCAGTGAAGTCAGTGAATGGAGTGGCTACACCTTC. Translating gives CASSEVSEWSGYTF.

The V gene is TRBV5-1, the J gene TRBJ2-1; D uncertain. With 0 bases removed from V and 10 bases from J, the gap between germline ends came to 14 bases. The germline gives CDR1 SGHRS, CDR2 YFSETQ. The CDR3 contains 14 residues. CDR3 in amino acids: CASSLGSVLGEQFF. CDR3 sequence (DNA): TGCGCCAGCAGCTTGGGATCAGTTCTCGGGGAGCAGTTCTTC. The whole variable domain, remainder taken from reference TRBV5-1 and TRBJ2-1, is KAGVTQTPRYLIKTRGQQVTLSCSPISGHRSVSWYQQTPGQGLQFLFEYFSETQRNKGNFPGRFSGRQFSNSRSEMNVSTLELGDSALYLCASSLGSVLGEQFFGPGTRLTVL.

CDR3 sequence reads: CATSSGGMTGHTGELFF. The CDR3, as DNA: TGTGCCACCAGCAGCGGGGGGATGACAGGGCACACCGGGGAGCTGTTTTTT. The genes are TRBV15 and TRBJ2-2; D possibly matches TRBD1 or TRBD2 (7 bases each). CDR1 is LNHNV and CDR2 is YYDKDF in the germline V gene (reference sequence). CDR3 length: 17 amino acids. The V end was cut by 3 bases, the J end by 3 bases, with 17 bases between.

This clone was detected only once. J is TRBJ2-7 and V is TRBV5-8, with D tentatively TRBD1 or TRBD2 (6 bases each). Per germline, CDR1 SGHTS and CDR2 YDEGEE. The CDR3 loop spans 13 amino acids. V shed 3 bases and J shed 4 bases, with 11 bases lying between them. The CDR3 is CASSSGDFYEQYF. CDR3 sequence (DNA): TGTGCCAGCAGCTCAGGGGACTTTTACGAGCAGTACTTC.

The count of this clone is one. The chain links TRBV28 to TRBJ1-4; TRBD1 matches 8 bases. The CDR3 sequence is 14 residues long. The germline gives CDR1 MDHEN, CDR2 SYDVKM. The ends lost 3 bases at V and 8 bases at J; junction bases unmatched: 5. CDR3 amino acids: CASSLDRAREKLFF. CDR3 nucleotide sequence: TGTGCCAGCAGTTTGGACAGGGCTAGGGAAAAACTGTTTTTT.

V gene TRBV4-3 combines with J gene TRBJ2-7; possible D gene TRBD2, 5 bases. Trimming removed 1 base from V and 3 bases from J, with 10 bases in between. The CDR3 length is 14 residues. CDR1 is LGHNA and CDR2 is YSLEER in the germline V gene. The CDR3 reads CASSQGRANYEQYF. DNA of the CDR3: TGCGCCAGCAGCCAAGGGCGGGCTAACTACGAGCAGTACTTC.

The chain couples TRBV27 to TRBJ1-5, with D possibly matching TRBD1 (6 bases). This CDR3 is built from 15 residues. V lost 8 bases and J 0 bases, leaving 14 bases between the germline ends. CDR1 is MNHEY, CDR2 SMNVEV, per germline (reference sequence). This CDR3 reads CASGGAGVSNQPQHF. For the CDR3, the DNA is TGTGCCAGCGGGGGGGCAGGGGTTAGCAATCAGCCCCAGCATTTT.